This section outlines one T cell receptor beta chain sequence together with its context. These data belong to a study of PD-L1 blockade in urothelial cancer. Time point defined: pretreatment peripheral blood. CDR1 is SGHRS, CDR2 YFSETQ, per germline. With V trimmed by 4 bases and J by 7 bases, 13 bases remained unmatched. This CDR3 is 15 amino acids long. Spike-ins of synthetic TCR analog templates went into each PCR. Assay used: immunoSEQ multiplex PCR; TCRdb lists only in-frame clones, some missing. The sample holds some 56,000 clones, 84% seen once. The chain has TRBV5-1 and TRBJ2-7; 8 bases are a match to TRBD1. The sequence was collected from a man aged 50-60 years with urothelial cancer. This specimen consisted of PBMCs, obtained around atezolizumab (anti-PD-L1) treatment. CDR3 nucleotide sequence: TGCGCCAGCAGCCCAACGACAGGGGCTCAGAGGGAGCAGTACTTC. Translating it yields CASSPTTGAQREQYF.